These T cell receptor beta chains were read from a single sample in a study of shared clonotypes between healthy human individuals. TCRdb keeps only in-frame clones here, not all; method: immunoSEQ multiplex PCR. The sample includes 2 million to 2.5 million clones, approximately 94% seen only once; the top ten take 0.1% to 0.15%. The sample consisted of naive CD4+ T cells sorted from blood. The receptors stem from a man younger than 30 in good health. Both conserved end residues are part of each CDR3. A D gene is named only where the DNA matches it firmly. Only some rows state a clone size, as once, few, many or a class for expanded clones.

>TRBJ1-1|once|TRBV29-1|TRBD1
TGCAGCGTTGGGGGACAGTTGAACACTGAAGCTTTCTTT
CSVGGQLNTEAFF
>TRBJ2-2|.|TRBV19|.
TGTGCCAGTAGTATAGAAGGAGGAACGAACACCGGGGAGCTGTTTTTT
CASSIEGGTNTGELFF
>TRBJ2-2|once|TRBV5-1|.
TGCGCCAGCAGCTTTGTTCAGGCTCCGAACACCGGGGAGCTGTTTTTT
CASSFVQAPNTGELFF
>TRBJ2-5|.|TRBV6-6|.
TGTGCCAGCAGTACCCCCGGACGACAAGAGACCCAGTACTTC
CASSTPGRQETQYF
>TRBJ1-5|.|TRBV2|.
TGTGCCAGCAGTGATGAAAAGGGACGTCAGCCCCAGCATTTT
CASSDEKGRQPQHF
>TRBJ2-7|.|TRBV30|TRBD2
TGTGCCTGGAGTCTCGTCCTGACTAGCGGCCAAAAGAGCTCCTACGAGCAGTACTTC
CAWSLVLTSGQKSSYEQYF
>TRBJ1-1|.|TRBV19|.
TGTGCCAGTAGTATCTGGGGGATGAACACTGAAGCTTTCTTT
CASSIWGMNTEAFF
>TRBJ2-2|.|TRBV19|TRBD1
TGTGCCAGTACTGGGACAGAGTATTCGAACACCGGGGAGCTGTTTTTT
CASTGTEYSNTGELFF
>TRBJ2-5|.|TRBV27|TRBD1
TGTGCCAGCGGCAAAGCCGACAGGGGTCAAGAGACCCAGTACTTC
CASGKADRGQETQYF
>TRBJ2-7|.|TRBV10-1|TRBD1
TGCGCCAGCAGTGTAGAACAGGGGAACGGGTACGAGCAGTACTTC
CASSVEQGNGYEQYF
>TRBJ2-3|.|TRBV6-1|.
TGTGCCAGCAGTGGGGGAGGCCCAGATACGCAGTATTTT
CASSGGGPDTQYF
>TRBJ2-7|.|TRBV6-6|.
TGTGCCAGCAGTTACTCATCCACCCCCCAGGGTTCCGAGCAGTACTTC
CASSYSSTPQGSEQYF
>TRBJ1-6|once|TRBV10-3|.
TGTGCCATCGGGTTATCCCAGGGCGGCTCACCCCTCCACTTT
CAIGLSQGGSPLHF
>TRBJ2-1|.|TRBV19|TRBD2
TGTGCCAGTAGTATTGGACTAGCGCCTGAGCAGTTCTTC
CASSIGLAPEQFF
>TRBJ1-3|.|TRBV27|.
TGTGCCAGCAGTTTAATTCGGGGCCTACTGACTGGAAACACCATATATTTT
CASSLIRGLLTGNTIYF
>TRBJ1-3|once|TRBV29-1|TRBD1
TGCAGCGTCGCGATGGACAGGGGGCAATGGAACACCATATATTTT
CSVAMDRGQWNTIYF
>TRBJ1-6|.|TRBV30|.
TGTGCCTGGAAGGCAGGGAACCTAATTGAGAATTCACCCCTCCACTTT
CAWKAGNLIENSPLHF
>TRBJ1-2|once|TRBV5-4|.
TGTGCCAGCAGCTTGGAGACTAACTATGGCTACACCTTC
CASSLETNYGYTF
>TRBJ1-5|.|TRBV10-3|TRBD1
TGTGCCTCACAGGGGGCAACGGGCAATCAGCCCCAGCATTTT
CASQGATGNQPQHF
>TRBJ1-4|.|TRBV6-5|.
TGTGCCAGCAGTTACTCGAGAGGGGATGAAAAACTGTTTTTT
CASSYSRGDEKLFF
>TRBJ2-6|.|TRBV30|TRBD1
TGTGCCTGGAGTTATCTTAGGACAGGGGGCCAATTCTCTGGGGCCAACGTCCTGACTTTC
CAWSYLRTGGQFSGANVLTF
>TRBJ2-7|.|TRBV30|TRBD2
TGTGCCTGGAGTTTAGCAAGCGGGAGGGCCATGTACTTC
CAWSLASGRAMYF
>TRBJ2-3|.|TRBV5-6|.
TGTGCCAGCAGCTTGCAAACGGGCGGCACAGATACGCAGTATTTT
CASSLQTGGTDTQYF
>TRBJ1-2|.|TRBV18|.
TGTGCCAGCTCCACAGGCGGTTCAGGGAGCGGCTACACCTTC
CASSTGGSGSGYTF
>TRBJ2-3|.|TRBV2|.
TGTGCCAGCAGGGAGGGGTACACAGATACGCAGTATTTT
CASREGYTDTQYF
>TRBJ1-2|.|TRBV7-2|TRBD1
TGTGCCAGCAGCAGAAGACAGGGCGGCTACACCTTC
CASSRRQGGYTF
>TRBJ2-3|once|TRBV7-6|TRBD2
TGTGCCAGCAGCTTCACTAGCGGGGGTGGCACAGATACGCAGTATTTT
CASSFTSGGGTDTQYF
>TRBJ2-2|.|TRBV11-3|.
TGTGCCAGCGGGGGAGGCGGGGAGCTGTTTTTT
CASGGGGELFF
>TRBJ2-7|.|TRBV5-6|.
TGTGCCAGCAGCAGAGACCTCCACGAGCAGTACTTC
CASSRDLHEQYF
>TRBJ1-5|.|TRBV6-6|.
TGTGCCAGCTGTCGGGACCGGAAGAGCAATCAGCCCCAGCATTTT
CASCRDRKSNQPQHF
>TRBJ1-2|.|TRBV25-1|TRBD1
TGTGCCAGCAGTGAAGGAGGGACAGGGAGTAGCTACACCTTC
CASSEGGTGSSYTF
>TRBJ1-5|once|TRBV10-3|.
TGTGCCATCAGGCGGGACGGCAATCAGCCCCAGCATTTT
CAIRRDGNQPQHF
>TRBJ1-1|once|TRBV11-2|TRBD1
TGTGCCAGCAGCTTTGGGCAATCAGGACAGGGGAGGTTGACTGAAGCTTTCTTT
CASSFGQSGQGRLTEAFF
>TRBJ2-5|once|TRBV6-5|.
TGTGCCAGCAGTTACTCGGGTAGAGCGGAGACCCAGTACTTC
CASSYSGRAETQYF
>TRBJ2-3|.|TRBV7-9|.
TGTGCCAGCAGCTTCGGATTTCCAGATACGCAGTATTTT
CASSFGFPDTQYF
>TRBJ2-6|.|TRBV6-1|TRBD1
TGTGCCAGCAGTGTCCGACAGGGGGCTGGGGCCAACGTCCTGACTTTC
CASSVRQGAGANVLTF
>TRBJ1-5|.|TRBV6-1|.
TGTGCCAGCGGAGCAGTTAGCAATCAGCCCCAGCATTTT
CASGAVSNQPQHF
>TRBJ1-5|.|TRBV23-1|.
TGCGCCAGCAGTCTGTGGCAGGGCGGCCAAGCCCATCAGCCCCAGCATTTT
CASSLWQGGQAHQPQHF
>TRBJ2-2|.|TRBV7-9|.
TGTGCCAGCAGCTTCTCAACTAGCGGGGAGCTGTTTTTT
CASSFSTSGELFF
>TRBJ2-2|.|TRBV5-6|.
TGTGCCAGCAGCTTGGTTGCGTTAAGCACCGGGGAGCTGTTTTTT
CASSLVALSTGELFF